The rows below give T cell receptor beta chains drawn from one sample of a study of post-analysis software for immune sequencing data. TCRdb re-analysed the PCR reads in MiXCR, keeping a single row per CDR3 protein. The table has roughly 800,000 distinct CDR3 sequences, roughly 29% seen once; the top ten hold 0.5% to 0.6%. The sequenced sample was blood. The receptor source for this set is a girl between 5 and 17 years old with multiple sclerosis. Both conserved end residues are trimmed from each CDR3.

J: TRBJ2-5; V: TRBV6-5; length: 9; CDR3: ASRAVETQY
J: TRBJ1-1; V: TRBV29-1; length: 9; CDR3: SVLYSQGAF
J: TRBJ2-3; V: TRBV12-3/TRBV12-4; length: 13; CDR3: ASSPRAQGTDTQY
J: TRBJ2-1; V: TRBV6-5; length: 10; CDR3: ASRRADSEQF
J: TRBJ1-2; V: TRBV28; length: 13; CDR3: ASSSNFRGRYGYT
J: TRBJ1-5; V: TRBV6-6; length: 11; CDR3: ASVRGDNQPQH
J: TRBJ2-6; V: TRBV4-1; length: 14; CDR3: ASSQGRGSRANVLT
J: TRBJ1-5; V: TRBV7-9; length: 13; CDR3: ASSSQRQGRQPQH
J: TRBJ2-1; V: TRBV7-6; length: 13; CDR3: ASSPRRGRAYEQF
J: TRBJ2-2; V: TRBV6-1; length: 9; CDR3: ASVQSGELF
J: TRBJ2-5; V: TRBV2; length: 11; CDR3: ASAGQTQETQY
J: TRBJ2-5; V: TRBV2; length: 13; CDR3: ASMIRTGYTETQY
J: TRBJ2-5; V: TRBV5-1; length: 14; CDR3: ASSLARAVRNAGQY
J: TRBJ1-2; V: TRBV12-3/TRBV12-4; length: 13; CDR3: ASSLDRDLGYGYT
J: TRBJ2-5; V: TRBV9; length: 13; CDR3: ASSVGTPGVETQY
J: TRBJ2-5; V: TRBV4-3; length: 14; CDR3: ASSQGVLDSQETQY
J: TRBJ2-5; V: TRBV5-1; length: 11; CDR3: ASGRTSGETQY
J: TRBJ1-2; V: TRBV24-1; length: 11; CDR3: AIATGGNYGYT
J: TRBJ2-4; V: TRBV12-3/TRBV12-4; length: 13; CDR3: ASTKTELAKNIQY
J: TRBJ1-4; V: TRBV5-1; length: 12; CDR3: ASSFGWRDEKLF
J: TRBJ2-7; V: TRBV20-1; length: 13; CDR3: SAREVSTGRDEQY
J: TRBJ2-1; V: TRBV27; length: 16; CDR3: ASSPRGAGSALGNEQF
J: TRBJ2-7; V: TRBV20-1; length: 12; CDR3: SAATGQEPYEQY
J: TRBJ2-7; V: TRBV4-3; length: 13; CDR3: ASSPAALGGYEQY
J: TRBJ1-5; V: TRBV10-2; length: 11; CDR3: ASRPNSNQPQH
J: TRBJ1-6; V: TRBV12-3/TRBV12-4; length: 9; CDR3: ASRRNSPLH
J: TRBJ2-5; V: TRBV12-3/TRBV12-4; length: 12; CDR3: ASSSPLGLETQY
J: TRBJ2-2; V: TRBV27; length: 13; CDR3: ASSFGTSITGELF
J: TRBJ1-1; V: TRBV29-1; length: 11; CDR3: SVGPTIYAEAF
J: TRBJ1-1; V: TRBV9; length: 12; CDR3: ASSQGARFTEAF
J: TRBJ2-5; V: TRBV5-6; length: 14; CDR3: ASSGNRDTRGETQY
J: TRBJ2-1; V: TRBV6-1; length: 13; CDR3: ASSEEGLGYNEQF
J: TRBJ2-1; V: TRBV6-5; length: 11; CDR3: ASRVGGEGERF
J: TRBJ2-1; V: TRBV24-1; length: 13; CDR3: ATSDLAGGPDEQF
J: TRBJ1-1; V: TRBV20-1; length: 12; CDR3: SATRGELNTEAF
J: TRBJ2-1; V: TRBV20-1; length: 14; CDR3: SAIQSGSGPYNEQF
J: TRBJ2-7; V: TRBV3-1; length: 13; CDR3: ASSAQGAPLYEQY
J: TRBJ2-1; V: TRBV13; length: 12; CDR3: ASSLAETYNEQF
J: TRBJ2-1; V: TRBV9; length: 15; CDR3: ASSVNTLAGVRNEQF
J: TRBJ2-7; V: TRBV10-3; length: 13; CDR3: AISDRQSVPYEQY
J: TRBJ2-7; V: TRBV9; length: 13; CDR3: ASSVGEGGEYEQY
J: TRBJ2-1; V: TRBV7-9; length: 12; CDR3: ASSLGGRVFEQF
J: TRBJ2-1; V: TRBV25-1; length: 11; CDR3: ASNLVSGHEQF
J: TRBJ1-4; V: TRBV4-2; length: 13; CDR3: ASNPLGMTDEKLF
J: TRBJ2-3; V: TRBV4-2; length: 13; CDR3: ASSRVSSGVDTQY
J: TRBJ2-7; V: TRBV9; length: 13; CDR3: ASSVGVGFTYEQY
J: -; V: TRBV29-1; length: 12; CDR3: SAARGTGAYEQY
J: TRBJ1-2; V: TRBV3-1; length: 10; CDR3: ASSQGLYGYT
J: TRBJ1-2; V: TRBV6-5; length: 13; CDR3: ASSLRQGADYGHT
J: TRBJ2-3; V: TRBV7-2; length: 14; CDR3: ASSLGGRGRTDTQY
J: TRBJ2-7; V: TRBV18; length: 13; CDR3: ASSTRTSGTYEQY
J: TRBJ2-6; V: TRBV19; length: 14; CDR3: ASSRAVLWGANVLT
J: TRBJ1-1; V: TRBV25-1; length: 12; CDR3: ASSWDPGYTEAF